This TCR beta chain was sequenced during a study of tumor-infiltrating lymphocytes in primary liver carcinoma. From approximately 0.5 ug of total RNA, TCR beta-specific cDNA was reverse-transcribed using a constant-region primer. Libraries of TCR beta came from three nested multiplex PCR rounds with slightly modified ARM-PCR. TRBV1-TRBV30 forward primers paired with a C-beta reverse primer were used in the first two PCR rounds, which ran approximately 10 cycles each. TCRdb itself ran the multiplex PCR reads through MiXCR, one entry per CDR3 protein. There are 200,000 or so distinct CDR3 sequences in the sample; 65% occur only once, and approximately 6.5% lies in the top ten. This clonotype was detected many times. Germline V CDR1 and CDR2: ENHRY, SYGVKD. This CDR3 is built from 13 residues. V was pared by 3 bases and J by 5 bases, with 10 bases between. The study extracted blood RNA from unsorted whole blood and also extracted germline DNA. Researchers reported drawing about 4.1 milliliters of peripheral blood before surgery.

V is TRBV10-3 and J is TRBJ2-5; tentatively, D is TRBD1 or TRBD2 (5 bases each). This clonotype was obtained from a woman in her sixties or seventies with primary liver carcinoma and hepatitis B virus infection. The sample was peripheral blood. CDR3 loop: CAISDFGTETQYF. The CDR3 DNA sequence: TGTGCCATCAGTGATTTTGGGACGGAGACCCAGTACTTC.